The TCR beta chain under discussion was sequenced for a study of post-analysis software for immune sequencing data. The study, taken as a whole, reports: About 5 TRBV segments were more frequent in patients than controls; TRBV5-6, TRBV5-1 and TRBV20-1 belonged to this group.

V dropped 0 bases and J dropped 7 bases, with 13 bases sitting between them. Looked up from germline, CDR1 is LGHNA and CDR2 is YSLEER. This CDR3 has 14 amino acids. cDNA libraries of TCR beta carried unique molecular identifiers. TCRdb passed the PCR reads through MiXCR, listing each CDR3 protein once. This sample has roughly 400,000 distinct CDR3 sequences, with approximately 38% found just once. Regarding this clonotype: Its target is not known.

V is TRBV4-3 and J is TRBJ2-7; D is ambiguous. The receptor was derived from a girl aged 2 to 9 with multiple sclerosis. Sequenced sample: blood. The CDR3 region has the DNA TGCGCCAGCAGCCAAGAATTCTCCTTTGGGGAGCAGTACTTC. It codes for CASSQEFSFGEQYF.